These T cell receptor beta chains were read from a single sample in a study of cytomegalovirus exposure and HLA in healthy donors. The repertoire was sequenced with immunoSEQ multiplex PCR; TCRdb's copy has only in-frame clones and lacks some. The data include approximately 50,000 clones; the top ten clones carry around 2%. Specimen: PBMCs. These receptor sequences come from a woman between 35 and 50 years old in good health and CMV-seronegative. Both conserved end residues are part of each CDR3. The order of the fields is J gene, clone size, V gene, D gene, CDR3 DNA, CDR3 protein. D genes are given only for firm matches. Size is stated for part of the rows, as once, few or many counts, or as a class when the clone is expanded.

j_call: TRBJ1-1; clone_size: NA; v_call: TRBV30; d_call: TRBD1; cdr3_nt: TGTGCCTGGAACCCGGGACAGACTAACACTGAAGCTTTCTTT; cdr3_aa: CAWNPGQTNTEAFF
j_call: TRBJ2-7; clone_size: NA; v_call: TRBV29-1; d_call: TRBD1; cdr3_nt: TGCAGCGTGGCCCGACAGGGGGTCTCCTACGAGCAGTACTTC; cdr3_aa: CSVARQGVSYEQYF
j_call: TRBJ2-4; clone_size: NA; v_call: TRBV15; d_call: TRBD1; cdr3_nt: TGTGCCACCAGGGACAGGGAAAACATTCAGTACTTC; cdr3_aa: CATRDRENIQYF
j_call: TRBJ2-2; clone_size: NA; v_call: TRBV4-2; d_call: TRBD2; cdr3_nt: TGTGCCAGCAGCGTCGGGACTAGAATCACCGGGGAGCTGTTTTTT; cdr3_aa: CASSVGTRITGELFF
j_call: TRBJ2-5; clone_size: NA; v_call: TRBV7-2; d_call: TRBD2; cdr3_nt: TGTGCCAGCAGTTCTACTAGCGTGGGAGAGACCCAGTACTTC; cdr3_aa: CASSSTSVGETQYF
j_call: TRBJ2-3; clone_size: NA; v_call: TRBV5-1; d_call: TRBD2; cdr3_nt: TGCGCCAGCAGCTTGGGGAACTTAGCGGGAGTGGGAAATACGCAGTATTTT; cdr3_aa: CASSLGNLAGVGNTQYF
j_call: TRBJ1-4; clone_size: NA; v_call: TRBV27; d_call: TRBD1; cdr3_nt: TGTGCCAGCAGTAAAATGAACCGGGACAGGGGAAGGGTTGCAACTAATGAAAAACTGTTTTTT; cdr3_aa: CASSKMNRDRGRVATNEKLFF
j_call: TRBJ2-3; clone_size: NA; v_call: TRBV4-2; d_call: TRBD2; cdr3_nt: TGTGCCAGCAGCCCCACTAGCGGGGGCCTTGATAAGCAGTATTTT; cdr3_aa: CASSPTSGGLDKQYF
j_call: TRBJ2-5; clone_size: NA; v_call: TRBV5-4; d_call: TRBD1; cdr3_nt: TGTGCCAGCAGCCTCGGCGGGACAGGACAAGAGACCCAGTACTTC; cdr3_aa: CASSLGGTGQETQYF
j_call: TRBJ2-3; clone_size: NA; v_call: TRBV4-1; d_call: TRBD2; cdr3_nt: TGCGCCAGCAGCCAAGATCGGAAGCGGGGCAGGACAGATACGCAGTATTTT; cdr3_aa: CASSQDRKRGRTDTQYF
j_call: TRBJ2-2; clone_size: NA; v_call: TRBV27; d_call: NA; cdr3_nt: TGTGCCAGCAGTTTCTCGTCCCTCCTACACACCGGGGAGCTGTTTTTT; cdr3_aa: CASSFSSLLHTGELFF
j_call: TRBJ1-1; clone_size: NA; v_call: TRBV20-1; d_call: NA; cdr3_nt: TGCAGTGCTTCACTTAACACTGAAGCTTTCTTT; cdr3_aa: CSASLNTEAFF
j_call: TRBJ1-2; clone_size: NA; v_call: TRBV4-2; d_call: NA; cdr3_nt: TGTGCCAGCAGCCTTCGGACAGCTAACTATGGCTACACCTTC; cdr3_aa: CASSLRTANYGYTF
j_call: TRBJ2-6; clone_size: NA; v_call: TRBV5-1; d_call: TRBD1; cdr3_nt: TGCGCCAGCAGGCAGACAGGGACCTCTGGGGCCAACGTCCTGACTTTC; cdr3_aa: CASRQTGTSGANVLTF
j_call: TRBJ2-1; clone_size: NA; v_call: TRBV5-8; d_call: TRBD2; cdr3_nt: TGTGCCAGCAGCTTTTTTAGCGGGGCCTACAATGAGCAGTTCTTC; cdr3_aa: CASSFFSGAYNEQFF
j_call: TRBJ2-7; clone_size: NA; v_call: TRBV13; d_call: TRBD1; cdr3_nt: TGTGCCAGCAGCAACAGGGGAAGCTCCTACGAGCAGTACTTC; cdr3_aa: CASSNRGSSYEQYF
j_call: TRBJ1-6; clone_size: NA; v_call: TRBV4-1; d_call: TRBD1; cdr3_nt: TGCGCCAGCAGCACTCGACAGGGGATCGGGTCACCCCTCCACTTT; cdr3_aa: CASSTRQGIGSPLHF
j_call: TRBJ2-5; clone_size: NA; v_call: TRBV29-1; d_call: TRBD1; cdr3_nt: TGCAGCACATTGACAGGGGAAGAGACCCAGTACTTC; cdr3_aa: CSTLTGEETQYF
j_call: TRBJ2-1; clone_size: NA; v_call: TRBV6-5; d_call: TRBD2; cdr3_nt: TGTGCCAGCAGTTCCCTCGGGGGGGCCGGGGATGAGCAGTTCTTC; cdr3_aa: CASSSLGGAGDEQFF
j_call: TRBJ2-7; clone_size: NA; v_call: TRBV11-2; d_call: TRBD2; cdr3_nt: TGTGCCAGCAGCCTCGGGTCTAGCGGGATATACGAGCAGTACTTC; cdr3_aa: CASSLGSSGIYEQYF
j_call: TRBJ1-2; clone_size: NA; v_call: TRBV29-1; d_call: NA; cdr3_nt: TGCAGCGTTGAAGGGGGGCCAACTAACTATGGCTACACCTTC; cdr3_aa: CSVEGGPTNYGYTF
j_call: TRBJ2-7; clone_size: medium-sized; v_call: TRBV7-9; d_call: TRBD1; cdr3_nt: TGTGCCAGCAGCGACAGGGGCGAGCAGTACTTC; cdr3_aa: CASSDRGEQYF
j_call: TRBJ2-7; clone_size: NA; v_call: TRBV6-1; d_call: TRBD2; cdr3_nt: TGTGCCAGCAGTGTAAAACTAGCGGGAATCCACGAGCAGTACTTC; cdr3_aa: CASSVKLAGIHEQYF
j_call: TRBJ1-3; clone_size: NA; v_call: TRBV19; d_call: TRBD1; cdr3_nt: TGTGCCAGTACCCTGGACAGGGCTTTCCTCTCTGGAAACACCATATATTTT; cdr3_aa: CASTLDRAFLSGNTIYF
j_call: TRBJ1-3; clone_size: NA; v_call: TRBV30; d_call: NA; cdr3_nt: TGTGCCGCGCCGGGGATGGGAAACACCATATATTTT; cdr3_aa: CAAPGMGNTIYF
j_call: TRBJ2-1; clone_size: NA; v_call: TRBV9; d_call: TRBD1; cdr3_nt: TGTGCCAGCAGCCCTACCCCGGGACAGGAGGACAATGAGCAGTTCTTC; cdr3_aa: CASSPTPGQEDNEQFF
j_call: TRBJ2-1; clone_size: NA; v_call: TRBV6-1; d_call: TRBD2; cdr3_nt: TGTGCCAGCAGTGAAGGCCGGACTAGCGGTTCCTACAATGAGCAGTTCTTC; cdr3_aa: CASSEGRTSGSYNEQFF
j_call: TRBJ2-7; clone_size: NA; v_call: TRBV19; d_call: NA; cdr3_nt: TGTGCCACCTCGCGGGACCACGCTTACGAGCAGTACTTC; cdr3_aa: CATSRDHAYEQYF
j_call: TRBJ2-5; clone_size: NA; v_call: TRBV7-8; d_call: NA; cdr3_nt: TGTGCCAGCAGCTTAGGGGTGAGGCAGTACTTC; cdr3_aa: CASSLGVRQYF
j_call: TRBJ2-5; clone_size: NA; v_call: TRBV7-8; d_call: NA; cdr3_nt: TGTGCCAGCAAGGACTACGCTATCAAAGAGACCCAGTACTTC; cdr3_aa: CASKDYAIKETQYF
j_call: TRBJ1-3; clone_size: NA; v_call: TRBV30; d_call: NA; cdr3_nt: TGTGCCTGGAGTGGTGCACTGAATCACTTTCTCTCTGGAAACACCATATATTTT; cdr3_aa: CAWSGALNHFLSGNTIYF
j_call: TRBJ2-5; clone_size: NA; v_call: TRBV11-1; d_call: TRBD1; cdr3_nt: TGTGCCAGCAGCAGCATCTGGAAGGGGGCAGGGACCCAGTACTTC; cdr3_aa: CASSSIWKGAGTQYF
j_call: TRBJ1-1; clone_size: NA; v_call: TRBV5-1; d_call: NA; cdr3_nt: TGCGCCAGCATTAACCGGTCCATAGCTTTCTTT; cdr3_aa: CASINRSIAFF
j_call: TRBJ1-1; clone_size: NA; v_call: TRBV19; d_call: TRBD1; cdr3_nt: TGTGCCAGTAGGAACAGGGGGACTGAAGCTTTCTTT; cdr3_aa: CASRNRGTEAFF
j_call: TRBJ2-7; clone_size: NA; v_call: TRBV6-1; d_call: NA; cdr3_nt: TGTGCCAGCGGGGCTCTCTACGAGCAGTACTTC; cdr3_aa: CASGALYEQYF
j_call: TRBJ2-3; clone_size: NA; v_call: TRBV9; d_call: NA; cdr3_nt: TGTGCCAGCAGCGCCACCTGGGGTGGGGCGAGAGATACGCAGTATTTT; cdr3_aa: CASSATWGGARDTQYF
j_call: TRBJ2-2; clone_size: NA; v_call: TRBV7-3; d_call: TRBD1; cdr3_nt: TGTGCCAGCAGCCCCATAGGGACAGCCACCGGGGAGCTGTTTTTT; cdr3_aa: CASSPIGTATGELFF
j_call: TRBJ1-2; clone_size: NA; v_call: TRBV7-9; d_call: NA; cdr3_nt: TGTGCCAGCAGCAGTGACAGCGCCGGAGGCTACACCTTC; cdr3_aa: CASSSDSAGGYTF
j_call: TRBJ1-2; clone_size: NA; v_call: TRBV5-6; d_call: NA; cdr3_nt: TGTGCCAGCAGCTTGGGGAGACAGGACTACACCTTC; cdr3_aa: CASSLGRQDYTF
j_call: TRBJ2-7; clone_size: NA; v_call: TRBV7-2; d_call: TRBD1; cdr3_nt: TGTGCCAGCAGCCCCCGACAGGGTAGCGACGAGCAGTACTTC; cdr3_aa: CASSPRQGSDEQYF
j_call: TRBJ2-7; clone_size: NA; v_call: TRBV27; d_call: TRBD1; cdr3_nt: TGTGCCAGCAGCCCGAGACAGGGGGCCTACGAGCAGTACTTC; cdr3_aa: CASSPRQGAYEQYF
j_call: TRBJ1-1; clone_size: NA; v_call: TRBV4-2; d_call: NA; cdr3_nt: TGTGCCAGCAGCCAAGAATTGGGGCCTTACACTGAAGCTTTCTTT; cdr3_aa: CASSQELGPYTEAFF
j_call: TRBJ2-2; clone_size: NA; v_call: TRBV6-5; d_call: NA; cdr3_nt: TGTGCCAGCATCCGGGCAGGGGATAACACCGGGGAGCTGTTTTTT; cdr3_aa: CASIRAGDNTGELFF
j_call: TRBJ1-2; clone_size: NA; v_call: TRBV4-2; d_call: NA; cdr3_nt: TGTGCCAGCAGCCAAGAGGGCAGGGGAAGCTATGGCTACACCTTC; cdr3_aa: CASSQEGRGSYGYTF
j_call: TRBJ2-2; clone_size: NA; v_call: TRBV2; d_call: TRBD1; cdr3_nt: TGTGCCAGGTCCTGGGGGACAGCGAACACCGGGGAGCTGTTTTTT; cdr3_aa: CARSWGTANTGELFF
j_call: TRBJ1-2; clone_size: NA; v_call: TRBV7-9; d_call: NA; cdr3_nt: TGTGCCAGCAGCTTATACCAGGGCGCGGAAGGCTACACCTTC; cdr3_aa: CASSLYQGAEGYTF
j_call: TRBJ1-2; clone_size: NA; v_call: TRBV6-5; d_call: TRBD1; cdr3_nt: TGTGCCAGCAGTTACTCCTCGGGGACAGGGGCCTACACCTTC; cdr3_aa: CASSYSSGTGAYTF
j_call: TRBJ2-6; clone_size: NA; v_call: TRBV5-1; d_call: TRBD2; cdr3_nt: TGCGCCAGCAGCCCGTGGCTGACTAGCGGGATATCTGGGGCCAACGTCCTGACTTTC; cdr3_aa: CASSPWLTSGISGANVLTF
j_call: TRBJ2-2; clone_size: NA; v_call: TRBV9; d_call: NA; cdr3_nt: TGTGCCAGCAGCGGCTGGGACACAGTACTATCTGCCGGGGAGCTGTTTTTT; cdr3_aa: CASSGWDTVLSAGELFF
j_call: TRBJ1-5; clone_size: NA; v_call: TRBV18; d_call: TRBD1; cdr3_nt: TGTGCCAGCTCACCAACCGGGACAGGGGGTGAAAGGCCCCAGCATTTT; cdr3_aa: CASSPTGTGGERPQHF